This TCR beta chain was identified in a study of somatic mutations in cytotoxic T cells in rheumatoid arthritis. In germline, CDR1 is SGHRS, CDR2 YFSETQ. V lost 3 bases and J 7 bases, leaving 13 bases between the germline ends. The CDR3 length is 13 residues. This table comes from immunoSEQ multiplex PCR, and its TCRdb copy is limited to in-frame clones, with some not included. This table has some 17,000 clones, over 65% appearing once. This chain uses TRBV5-1 with TRBJ1-2; D unresolved. Sequenced sample: CD8+ T cells sorted from blood. This sequence was found in an adult with rheumatoid arthritis. The CDR3 here is CASSSDVDGGYTF. The CDR3 DNA is TGCGCCAGCAGCTCAGACGTTGATGGTGGCTACACCTTC.